This entry concerns a single T cell receptor (beta chain). The data were produced by immunoSEQ multiplex PCR, yet TCRdb's version contains in-frame clones alone and is incomplete. Its table records 8,000 to 10,000 clones. This CDR3 contains 16 residues. No DNA is recorded. Germline lookup yields CDR1 SGHNT and CDR2 YYREEE (reference sequence). The sample is drawn from a study of synovial regulatory T cells in juvenile arthritis. The chain is built from TRBV5-4 and TRBJ2-1; the TCRdb D gene call, TRBD2, has no DNA to confirm it. Sample: Treg cells from blood. Documented subset: remaining (HLA-DR-negative) circulating blood Treg cells. The source is a donor younger than 30 with juvenile idiopathic arthritis. CDR3 region: CASSSGLAGVYNEQFF.